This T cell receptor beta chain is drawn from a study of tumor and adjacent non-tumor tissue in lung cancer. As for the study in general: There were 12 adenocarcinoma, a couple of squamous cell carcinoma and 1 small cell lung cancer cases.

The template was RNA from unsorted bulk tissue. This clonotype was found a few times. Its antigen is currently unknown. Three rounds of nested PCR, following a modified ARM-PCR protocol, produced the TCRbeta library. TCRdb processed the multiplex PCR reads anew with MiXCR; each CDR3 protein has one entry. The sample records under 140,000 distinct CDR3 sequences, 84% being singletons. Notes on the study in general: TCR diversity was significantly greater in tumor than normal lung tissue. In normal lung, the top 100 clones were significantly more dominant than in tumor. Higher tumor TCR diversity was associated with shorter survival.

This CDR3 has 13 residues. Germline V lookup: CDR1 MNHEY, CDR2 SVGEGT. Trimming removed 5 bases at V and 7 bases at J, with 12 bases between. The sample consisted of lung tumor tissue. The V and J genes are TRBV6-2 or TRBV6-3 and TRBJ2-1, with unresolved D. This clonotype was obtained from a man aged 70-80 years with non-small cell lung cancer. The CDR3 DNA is TGTGCCAGCAGTAGAGGCGGTTATAATGAGCAGTTCTTC. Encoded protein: CASSRGGYNEQFF.